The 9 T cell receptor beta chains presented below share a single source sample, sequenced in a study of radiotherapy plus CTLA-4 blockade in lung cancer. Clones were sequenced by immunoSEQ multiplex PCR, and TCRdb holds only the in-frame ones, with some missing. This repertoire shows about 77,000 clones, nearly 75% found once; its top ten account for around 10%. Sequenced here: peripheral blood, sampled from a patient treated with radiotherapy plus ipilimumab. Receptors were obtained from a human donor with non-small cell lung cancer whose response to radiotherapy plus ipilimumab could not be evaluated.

The CDR3 DNA sequence: TGTGCCAGCAGCGTAGCTTTGGGCCAGAACTCTGGGGCCAACGTCCTGACTTTC. This translates into CASSVALGQNSGANVLTF. The chain recombines TRBV9 with TRBJ2-6; no clear D gene. Germline-derived CDR1 and CDR2 are SGDLS and YYNGEE. V was clipped by 0 bases and J by 0 bases, with 13 bases between them. The CDR3 runs to 18 residues. Based on the CDR3 plus reference TRBV9 and TRBJ2-6, the full variable domain is DSGVTQTPKHLITATGQRVTLRCSPRSGDLSVYWYQQSLDQGLQFLIQYYNGEERAKGNILERFSAQQFPDLHSELNLSSLELGDSALYFCASSVALGQNSGANVLTFGAGSRLTVL.

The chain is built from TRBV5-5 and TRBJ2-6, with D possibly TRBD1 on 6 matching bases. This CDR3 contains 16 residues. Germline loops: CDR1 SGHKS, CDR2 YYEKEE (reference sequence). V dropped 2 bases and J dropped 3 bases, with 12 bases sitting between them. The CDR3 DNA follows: TGTGCCAGCAGCTTTTCAGGGGCTGGTGGGGCCAACGTCCTGACTTTC. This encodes CASSFSGAGGANVLTF.

The CDR3 spells CASSFPHRGTEAFF. CDR3 in DNA: TGTGCCAGCAGTTTCCCCCACAGGGGCACTGAAGCTTTCTTT. The genes are TRBV28 and TRBJ1-1; 7 bases fit TRBD1. Trimming took 3 bases from V and 4 from J; bases not matched to a gene: 5. Looked up from germline, CDR1 is MDHEN and CDR2 is SYDVKM. CDR3 length equals 14 residues.

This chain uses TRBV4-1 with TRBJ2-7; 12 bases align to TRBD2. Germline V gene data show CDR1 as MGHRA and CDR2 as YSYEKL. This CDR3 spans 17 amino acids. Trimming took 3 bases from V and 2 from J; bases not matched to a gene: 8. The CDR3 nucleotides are TGCGCCAGCAGCCAGGGAGGACTAGCGGGATCTGCCTACGAGCAGTACTTC. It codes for CASSQGGLAGSAYEQYF.

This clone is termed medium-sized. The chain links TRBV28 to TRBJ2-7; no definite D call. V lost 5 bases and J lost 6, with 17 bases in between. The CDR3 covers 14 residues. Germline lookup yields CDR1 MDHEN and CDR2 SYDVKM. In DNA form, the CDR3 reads TGTGCCAGCAGTGACCCTGAGACTTCCCCCGAGCAGTACTTC. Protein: CASSDPETSPEQYF.

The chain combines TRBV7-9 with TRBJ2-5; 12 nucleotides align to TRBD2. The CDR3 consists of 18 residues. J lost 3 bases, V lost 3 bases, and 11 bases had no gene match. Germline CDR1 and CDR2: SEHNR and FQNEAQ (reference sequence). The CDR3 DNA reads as TGTGCCAGCAGCTTTCCCCCGAGACTAGCGGGGGCGAAAGAGACCCAGTACTTC. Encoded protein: CASSFPPRLAGAKETQYF.

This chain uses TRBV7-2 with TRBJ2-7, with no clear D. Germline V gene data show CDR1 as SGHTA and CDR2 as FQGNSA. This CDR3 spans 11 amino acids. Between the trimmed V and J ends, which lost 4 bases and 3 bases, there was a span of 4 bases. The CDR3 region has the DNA TGTGCCAGCAGCTCTTTCTACGAGCAGTACTTC. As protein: CASSSFYEQYF. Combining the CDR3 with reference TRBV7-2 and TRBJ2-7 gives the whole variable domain GAGVSQSPSNKVTEKGKDVELRCDPISGHTALYWYRQSLGQGLEFLIYFQGNSAPDKSGLPSDRFSAERTGGSVSTLTIQRTQQEDSAVYLCASSSFYEQYFGPGTRLTVT.

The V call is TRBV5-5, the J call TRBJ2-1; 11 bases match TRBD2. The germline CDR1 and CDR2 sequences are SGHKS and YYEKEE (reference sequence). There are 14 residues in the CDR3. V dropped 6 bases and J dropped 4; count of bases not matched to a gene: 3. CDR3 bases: TGTGCCAGCACCCTAGCGGGGGGTTACAATGAGCAGTTCTTC. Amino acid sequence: CASTLAGGYNEQFF.

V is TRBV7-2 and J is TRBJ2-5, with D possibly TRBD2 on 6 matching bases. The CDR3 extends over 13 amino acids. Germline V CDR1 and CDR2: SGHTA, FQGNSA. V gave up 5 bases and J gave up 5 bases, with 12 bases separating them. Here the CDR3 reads CASSRDSAETQYF. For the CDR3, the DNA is TGTGCCAGCAGCAGGGACTCGGCGGAGACCCAGTACTTC.